The rows below give T cell receptor beta chains drawn from one sample of a study of T-cell reconstitution after alpha-beta-depleted transplantation in children. TCRdb processed the PCR reads anew with MiXCR; each CDR3 protein has one entry. The sample consists of roughly 300,000 distinct CDR3 sequences, approximately 10% of them appearing once. Sequencing used peripheral blood, obtained 180 days after TCRalphabeta/CD19-depleted stem cell transplant. The receptors derive from a male patient between 2 and 10 years old who had a stem cell transplant for chronic granulomatous disease, so the T cells may come from the graft donor. Both conserved end residues are part of each CDR3. A D gene is named only where the DNA matches it firmly. Expanded clones are given a class, and other clones once, few, many or no size at all.

D	V	size	J	CDR3	DNA
.	TRBV5-1	many	TRBJ2-1	CASSLTVSSSYNEQFF	TGCGCCAGCAGCCTGACAGTGTCGAGCTCCTACAATGAGCAGTTCTTC
.	TRBV29-1	many	TRBJ2-5	CSAAGGRGETQYF	TGCAGCGCCGCAGGAGGCAGGGGAGAGACCCAGTACTTC
.	TRBV5-4	many	TRBJ2-5	CASSLVAMEQETQYF	TGTGCCAGCAGCTTGGTAGCAATGGAGCAAGAGACCCAGTACTTC
TRBD1	TRBV20-1	many	TRBJ2-7	CSATPPQGPYEQYF	TGCAGTGCTACCCCCCCACAGGGGCCCTACGAGCAGTACTTC
TRBD2	TRBV3-1	many	TRBJ2-7	CASSQAGLAEEYEQYF	TGTGCCAGCAGCCAAGCTGGGCTAGCGGAAGAGTACGAGCAGTACTTC
TRBD2	TRBV2	many	TRBJ2-3	CASSSLSGSGTDTQYF	TGTGCCAGCAGTTCGTTAAGCGGGAGCGGGACAGATACGCAGTATTTT
.	TRBV12-3/TRBV12-4	many	TRBJ1-6	CASTEPQLNSPLHF	TGTGCCAGCACCGAGCCCCAGTTAAATTCACCCCTCCACTTT
.	TRBV10-3	many	TRBJ2-1	CAIAKLAGIHEQFF	TGTGCCATCGCCAAGTTGGCAGGAATCCATGAGCAGTTCTTC
.	TRBV7-8	many	TRBJ2-2	CASSQKGGPNTGELFF	TGTGCCAGCAGCCAAAAAGGGGGGCCGAACACCGGGGAGCTGTTTTTT
.	TRBV5-1	many	TRBJ2-5	CASSPGLAPWETQYF	TGCGCCAGCAGCCCGGGACTGGCTCCCTGGGAGACCCAGTACTTC
TRBD2	TRBV5-1	many	TRBJ2-2	CASSGVAGTTGELFF	TGCGCCAGCAGCGGGGTAGCGGGGACCACCGGGGAGCTGTTTTTT
TRBD2	TRBV4-3	many	TRBJ2-7	CASSQDRASGGARYF	TGCGCCAGCAGCCAAGATCGGGCTAGCGGGGGGGCCCGTTACTTC
TRBD2	TRBV6-5	.	TRBJ2-1	CASSYGREGRSEQFF	TGTGCCAGCAGTTACGGGCGGGAGGGCCGGAGTGAGCAGTTCTTC
TRBD2	TRBV27	.	TRBJ2-2	CASRGIGGGNTGELFF	TGTGCCAGCAGAGGGATTGGCGGGGGGAACACCGGGGAGCTGTTTTTT
.	TRBV6-5	many	TRBJ1-1	CASSYSNPGGTEAFF	TGTGCCAGCAGTTACTCGAATCCGGGAGGCACTGAAGCTTTCTTT
.	TRBV11-1	many	TRBJ2-3	CASSTVLTDTQYF	TGTGCCAGCAGCACTGTTTTAACAGATACGCAGTATTTT
.	TRBV12-3/TRBV12-4	many	TRBJ1-6	CASTDGGPPLHF	TGTGCCAGCACCGACGGGGGGCCACCCCTCCACTTT
.	TRBV7-8	many	TRBJ1-1	CASSSPLPGLGTEAFF	TGTGCCAGCAGCTCACCCCTACCAGGGTTGGGCACTGAAGCTTTCTTT
.	TRBV20-1	many	TRBJ2-1	CSARAGSIHEQFF	TGCAGTGCTAGGGCCGGGTCCATCCATGAGCAGTTCTTC
TRBD1	TRBV29-1	many	TRBJ2-3	CSGWDRGTTDTQYF	TGCAGCGGTTGGGACAGGGGGACCACAGATACGCAGTATTTT
TRBD1	TRBV2	many	TRBJ2-3	CASRETGATDTQYF	TGTGCCAGCAGAGAGACAGGGGCCACAGATACGCAGTATTTT
TRBD1	TRBV4-1	many	TRBJ2-7	CASSQDPSGTDYEQYF	TGCGCCAGCAGCCAAGATCCGTCAGGGACAGACTACGAGCAGTACTTC
.	TRBV7-3	many	TRBJ2-1	CASSLNSLGEQFF	TGTGCCAGCAGCTTAAACAGCCTTGGTGAGCAGTTCTTC
TRBD1	TRBV12-3/TRBV12-4	many	TRBJ2-4	CASTQQGSGGIQYF	TGTGCCAGCACCCAACAGGGGTCGGGCGGCATTCAGTACTTC
TRBD1	TRBV20-1	many	TRBJ1-2	CSAVGDRGPPGGYTF	TGCAGTGCTGTGGGGGACAGGGGGCCTCCGGGAGGCTACACCTTC
TRBD1	TRBV5-1	many	TRBJ2-5	CASADRDLWETQYF	TGCGCCAGCGCTGACAGGGACCTTTGGGAGACCCAGTACTTC
TRBD1	TRBV24-1	many	TRBJ1-2	CATSEGQYGYTF	TGTGCCACCAGTGAGGGACAGTATGGCTACACCTTC
.	TRBV11-2	.	TRBJ2-7	CASNIAAGPYEQYF	TGTGCCAGCAACATTGCTGCAGGCCCCTACGAGCAGTACTTC
TRBD1	TRBV19	few	TRBJ2-7	CASSHPGTGLYEQYF	TGTGCCAGTAGCCACCCCGGGACAGGCCTCTACGAGCAGTACTTC
.	TRBV6-1	many	TRBJ2-7	CASRSTGYGYEQYF	TGTGCCAGCAGGTCCACAGGGTACGGCTACGAGCAGTACTTC
.	TRBV7-6	many	TRBJ2-1	CASSSLPRTDNEQFF	TGTGCCAGCAGCTCCCTCCCTCGGACAGACAATGAGCAGTTCTTC
TRBD1	TRBV10-3	many	TRBJ2-7	CAISSGTGSSYEQYF	TGTGCCATCAGTTCCGGGACAGGGAGCTCCTACGAGCAGTACTTC
TRBD1	TRBV4-3	many	TRBJ1-2	CASSQGSTGDEGYTF	TGCGCCAGCAGCCAAGGGTCCACAGGGGATGAGGGCTACACCTTC